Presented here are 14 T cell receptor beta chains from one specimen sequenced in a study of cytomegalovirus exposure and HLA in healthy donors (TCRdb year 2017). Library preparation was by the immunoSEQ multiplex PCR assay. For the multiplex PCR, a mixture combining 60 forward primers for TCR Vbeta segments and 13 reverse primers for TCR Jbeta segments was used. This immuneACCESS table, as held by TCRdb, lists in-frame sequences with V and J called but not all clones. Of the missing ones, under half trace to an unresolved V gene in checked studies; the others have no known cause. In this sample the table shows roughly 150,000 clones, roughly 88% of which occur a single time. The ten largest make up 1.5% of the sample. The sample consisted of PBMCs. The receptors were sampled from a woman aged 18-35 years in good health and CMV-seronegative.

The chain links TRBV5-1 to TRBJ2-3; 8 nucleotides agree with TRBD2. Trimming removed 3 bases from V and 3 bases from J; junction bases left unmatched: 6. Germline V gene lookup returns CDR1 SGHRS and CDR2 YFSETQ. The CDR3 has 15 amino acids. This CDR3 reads CASSSSAGETDTQYF. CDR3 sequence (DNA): TGCGCCAGCAGCTCTTCAGCGGGGGAAACAGATACGCAGTATTTT.

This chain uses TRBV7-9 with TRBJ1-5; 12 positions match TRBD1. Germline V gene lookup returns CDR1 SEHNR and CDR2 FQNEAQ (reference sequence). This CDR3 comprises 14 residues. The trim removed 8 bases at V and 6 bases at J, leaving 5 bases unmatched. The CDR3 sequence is CASAGTGGSQPQHF. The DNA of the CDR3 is TGTGCCAGCGCCGGGACAGGGGGCTCTCAGCCCCAGCATTTT.

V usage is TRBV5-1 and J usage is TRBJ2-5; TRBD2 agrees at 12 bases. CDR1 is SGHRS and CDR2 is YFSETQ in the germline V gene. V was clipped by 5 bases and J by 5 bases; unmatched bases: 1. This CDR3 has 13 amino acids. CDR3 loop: CASRTSGGETQYF. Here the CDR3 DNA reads TGCGCCAGCAGGACTAGCGGGGGTGAGACCCAGTACTTC.

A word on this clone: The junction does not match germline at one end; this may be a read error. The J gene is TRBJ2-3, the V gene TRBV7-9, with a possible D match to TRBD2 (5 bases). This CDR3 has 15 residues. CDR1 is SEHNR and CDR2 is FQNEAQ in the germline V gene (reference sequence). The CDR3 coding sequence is TGTTCCAGCAGCTTAGGACTCCTTGTGACAGATACGCAGTATTTT. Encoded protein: CSSSLGLLVTDTQYF.

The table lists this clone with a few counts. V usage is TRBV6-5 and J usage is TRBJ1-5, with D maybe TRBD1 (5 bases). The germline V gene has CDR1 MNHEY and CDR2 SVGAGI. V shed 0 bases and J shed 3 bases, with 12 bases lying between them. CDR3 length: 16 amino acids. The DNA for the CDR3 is TGTGCCAGCAGTTACTCCGTGACAGAAAACAATCAGCCCCAGCATTTT. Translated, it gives CASSYSVTENNQPQHF.

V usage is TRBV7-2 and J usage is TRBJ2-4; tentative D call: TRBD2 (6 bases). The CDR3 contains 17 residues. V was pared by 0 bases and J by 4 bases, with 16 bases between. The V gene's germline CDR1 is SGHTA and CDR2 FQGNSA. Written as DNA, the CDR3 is TGTGCCAGCAGCTTAGCTTCCCTGGGGGGTAGGAAAAACATTCAGTACTTC. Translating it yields CASSLASLGGRKNIQYF.

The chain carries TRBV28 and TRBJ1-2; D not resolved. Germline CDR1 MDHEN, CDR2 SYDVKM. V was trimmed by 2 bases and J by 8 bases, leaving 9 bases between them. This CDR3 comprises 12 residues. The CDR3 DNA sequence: TGTGCCAGCAGTTTAGATACTAGGGGCTACACCTTC. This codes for CASSLDTRGYTF.

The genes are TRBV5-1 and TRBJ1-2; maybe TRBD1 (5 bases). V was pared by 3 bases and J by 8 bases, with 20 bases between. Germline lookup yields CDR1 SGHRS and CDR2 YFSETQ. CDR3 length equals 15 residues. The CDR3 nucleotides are TGCGCCAGCAGCTCGCCGGGACTCCTGATGGGGGGCTACACCTTC. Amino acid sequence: CASSSPGLLMGGYTF. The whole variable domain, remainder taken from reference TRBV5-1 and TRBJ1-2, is KAGVTQTPRYLIKTRGQQVTLSCSPISGHRSVSWYQQTPGQGLQFLFEYFSETQRNKGNFPGRFSGRQFSNSRSEMNVSTLELGDSALYLCASSSPGLLMGGYTFGSGTRLTVV.

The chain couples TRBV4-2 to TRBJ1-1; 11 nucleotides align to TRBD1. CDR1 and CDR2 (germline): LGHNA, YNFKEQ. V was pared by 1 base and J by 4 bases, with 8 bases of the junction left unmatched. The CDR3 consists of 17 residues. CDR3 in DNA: TGTGCCAGCAGCCAAGTTCGCTTCGGACAGGGGGCCACTGAAGCTTTCTTT. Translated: CASSQVRFGQGATEAFF.

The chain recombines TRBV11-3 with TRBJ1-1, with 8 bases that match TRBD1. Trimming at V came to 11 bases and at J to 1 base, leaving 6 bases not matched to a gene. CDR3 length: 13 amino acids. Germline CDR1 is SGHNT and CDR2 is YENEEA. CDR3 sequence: CASAGTGNTEAFF. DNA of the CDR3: TGTGCCTCTGCCGGGACAGGGAACACTGAAGCTTTCTTT.

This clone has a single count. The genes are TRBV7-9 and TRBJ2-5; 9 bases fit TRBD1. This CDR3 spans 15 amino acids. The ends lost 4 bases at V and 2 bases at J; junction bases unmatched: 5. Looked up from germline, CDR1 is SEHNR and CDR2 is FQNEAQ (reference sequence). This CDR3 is CASSWRGTGQETQYF. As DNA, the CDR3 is TGTGCCAGCAGCTGGAGAGGGACAGGGCAAGAGACCCAGTACTTC.

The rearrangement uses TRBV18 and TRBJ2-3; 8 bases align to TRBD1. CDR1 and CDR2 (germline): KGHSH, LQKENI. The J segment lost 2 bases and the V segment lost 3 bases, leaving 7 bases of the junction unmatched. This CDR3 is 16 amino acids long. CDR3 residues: CASSPLGQENTDTQYF. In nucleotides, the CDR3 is TGTGCCAGCTCACCGCTGGGACAGGAAAACACAGATACGCAGTATTTT.

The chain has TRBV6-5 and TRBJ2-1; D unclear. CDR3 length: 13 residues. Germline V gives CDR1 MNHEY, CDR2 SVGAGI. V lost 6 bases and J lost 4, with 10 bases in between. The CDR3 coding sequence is TGTGCCAGCAGCCCTGGCCGATACAATGAGCAGTTCTTC. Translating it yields CASSPGRYNEQFF.

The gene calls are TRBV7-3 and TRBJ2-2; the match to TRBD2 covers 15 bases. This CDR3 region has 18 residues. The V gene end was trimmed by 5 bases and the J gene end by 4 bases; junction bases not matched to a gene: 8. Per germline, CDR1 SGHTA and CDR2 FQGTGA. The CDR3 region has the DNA TGTGCCAGCAGCATTTGGACTAGCGGGGGGGCCGGCACCGGGGAGCTGTTTTTT. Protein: CASSIWTSGGAGTGELFF.